What follows are 20 T cell receptor beta chains derived from one specimen sequenced in a study of shared clonotypes between healthy human individuals. The data were produced by immunoSEQ multiplex PCR, yet TCRdb's version contains in-frame clones alone and is incomplete. The table has 98,000 or so clones, around 68% seen once. The sequencing sample was made of memory CD8+ T cells sorted from blood. The subset is: CD45RO+ cells pooled with CCR7-negative TemRA cells. These receptors all stem from a woman aged 25 to 45 in good health.

This chain connects TRBV6-1 to TRBJ2-1, with D perhaps TRBD1 (6 bases). CDR1 is MNHNS, CDR2 SASEGT, per germline. V lost 6 bases and J 6 bases, leaving 15 bases between the germline ends. This CDR3 comprises 14 residues. The CDR3 coding sequence is TGTGCCAGCAGGACACTCAGGGGTGGCAATGAGCAGTTCTTC. It codes for CASRTLRGGNEQFF.

This clone showed up many times. DNA for the CDR3: TGTGCCAGCAGCCTCGGGACAGGGGACATCGATGAGCAGTTCTTC. Protein sequence: CASSLGTGDIDEQFF. The chain couples TRBV11-2 to TRBJ2-1, with TRBD1 matching over 10 bases. The germline V gene has CDR1 SGHAT and CDR2 FQNNGV. The CDR3 is 15 amino acids. Trimming took 5 bases from V and 8 from J; bases not matched to a gene: 9.

The genes are TRBV18 and TRBJ1-3; weak D call: TRBD1 (5 bases). Germline V gene lookup returns CDR1 KGHSH and CDR2 LQKENI. This CDR3 spans 17 amino acids. The V end lost 3 bases, the J end lost 2 bases, and 17 bases lay between the germline ends. CDR3 sequence: CASSPRVGQAPGNTIYF. Here the CDR3 DNA reads TGTGCCAGCTCACCCCGTGTTGGACAAGCCCCTGGAAACACCATATATTTT.

V is TRBV28 and J is TRBJ2-7; 11 positions match TRBD2. The ends lost 6 bases at V and 7 bases at J; junction bases unmatched: 11. CDR3 size: 15 residues. Germline assignment: CDR1 MDHEN and CDR2 SYDVKM. The CDR3 region has the DNA TGTGCCAGCAGCTCGGGGACTAGCGGAGCAGAAGAGCAGTACTTC. It yields the protein CASSSGTSGAEEQYF. Full variable domain (outside the CDR3, taken from reference TRBV28 and TRBJ2-7): DVKVTQSSRYLVKRTGEKVFLECVQDMDHENMFWYRQDPGLGLRLIYFSYDVKMKEKGDIPEGYSVSREKKERFSLILESASTNQTSMYLCASSSGTSGAEEQYFGPGTRLTVT.

The V and J genes are TRBV30 and TRBJ1-5; 8 nucleotides align to TRBD1. V shed 4 bases, J shed 3 bases, and the junction held 2 bases outside the gene matches. Germline assignment: CDR1 GTSNPN and CDR2 SVGIG (reference sequence). This CDR3 region has 13 residues. Here the CDR3 reads CAWNRGANQPQHF. For the CDR3, the DNA is TGTGCCTGGAACAGGGGGGCCAATCAGCCCCAGCATTTT.

Worth noting for this clone: At one boundary the junction diverges from the germline segment, which might be a read error. The chain uses TRBV7-6 and TRBJ2-7; D is possibly TRBD2 (5 bases). Germline values: CDR1 SGHVS, CDR2 FNYEAQ. The CDR3 contains 17 residues. CDR3 nucleotides: TGTGCCAGCAGCTTCAACATATTCCCACTAGGCTCCAACGAGCAGTACTTC. It translates to CASSFNIFPLGSNEQYF.

The J gene is TRBJ1-3, the V gene TRBV28; D unclear. Germline V gene data show CDR1 as MDHEN and CDR2 as SYDVKM. The V end was cut by 2 bases, the J end by 3 bases, with 20 bases between. The CDR3 has 18 amino acids. This CDR3 is CASSLRGVAPWGGNTIYF. The CDR3 DNA reads TGTGCCAGCAGTTTACGGGGTGTGGCACCTTGGGGTGGAAACACCATATATTTT. Drawing the rest from reference TRBV28 and TRBJ1-3, the complete variable domain is DVKVTQSSRYLVKRTGEKVFLECVQDMDHENMFWYRQDPGLGLRLIYFSYDVKMKEKGDIPEGYSVSREKKERFSLILESASTNQTSMYLCASSLRGVAPWGGNTIYFGEGSWLTVV.

The chain links TRBV7-2 to TRBJ2-2; TRBD2 is a possible D gene (5 bases). This CDR3 is built from 13 residues. Between the trimmed V and J ends, which lost 5 bases and 8 bases, there was a span of 12 bases. Germline values: CDR1 SGHTA, CDR2 FQGNSA. CDR3 amino acids: CASSRGRSGELFF. The CDR3, as DNA: TGTGCCAGCAGCCGGGGAAGGTCAGGGGAGCTGTTTTTT.

DNA for the CDR3: TGTGCCAGCAGCCCGCCGCAGACATACTCCTACGAGCAGTACTTC. Protein product: CASSPPQTYSYEQYF. The V and J genes are TRBV28 and TRBJ2-7; the D is unclear. Germline V gene lookup returns CDR1 MDHEN and CDR2 SYDVKM. The V gene lost 6 bases and the J gene lost 0 bases, with 15 bases spanning the gap. The CDR3 runs to 15 residues.

This clone was observed many times. The rearrangement uses TRBV19 and TRBJ1-5; possible D gene TRBD1, 6 bases. Trimming left V 7 bases short and J 7 bases short, with 17 bases between. Germline V gives CDR1 LNHDA, CDR2 SQIVND (reference sequence). The CDR3 is 14 residues long. CDR3 in DNA: TGTGCCAGTACCGGAGGGGGACTGTGGCAGCCCCAGCATTTT. The encoded protein is CASTGGGLWQPQHF.

This clone has just a few counts. For the CDR3, the DNA is TGTGCCAGCAGCCCTATAGCGGGAGGGCCTAGCGATGAGCAGTTCTTC. Translating gives CASSPIAGGPSDEQFF. The genes are TRBV7-8 and TRBJ2-1, with 11 bases matching TRBD2. Germline values: CDR1 SGHVS, CDR2 FQNEAQ. V gave up 5 bases and J gave up 8 bases; unmatched junction bases: 11. The CDR3 spans 16 residues.

The J gene is TRBJ1-2, the V gene TRBV5-6; maybe TRBD1 (6 bases). Trimming pared 1 base from V and 5 bases from J, leaving 18 bases between. This CDR3 has 16 residues. CDR1 is SGHDT, CDR2 YYEEEE, per germline. CDR3 bases: TGTGCCAGCAGCTTGATTTCAGGGGCCGAGGATTATGGCTACACCTTC. Translated, it gives CASSLISGAEDYGYTF.

The rearrangement links TRBV9 to TRBJ2-7; 9 bases are a match to TRBD1. Germline-derived CDR1 and CDR2 are SGDLS and YYNGEE. V shed 3 bases, J shed 2 bases, and the junction held 9 bases outside the gene matches. This CDR3 has 16 amino acids. CDR3 coding DNA: TGTGCCAGCAGCGCGGCCGGGACAGGGTTAACCTACGAGCAGTACTTC. It yields the protein CASSAAGTGLTYEQYF.

This clone was seen only a few times. This chain connects TRBV25-1 to TRBJ2-7, with a tentative D call TRBD1 (5 bases). The CDR3 covers 15 residues. Per germline, CDR1 MGHDK and CDR2 SYGVNS. V lost 3 bases to trimming and J lost 2 bases, with 14 bases between them. CDR3: CASSEQGRDPYEQYF. CDR3 in DNA: TGTGCCAGCAGTGAGCAGGGCCGCGACCCCTACGAGCAGTACTTC.

This clone was counted between two and nine times. V gene TRBV4-2 combines with J gene TRBJ2-3; 8 bases map to TRBD2. This CDR3 contains 14 residues. Looked up from germline, CDR1 is LGHNA and CDR2 is YNFKEQ. The junction had 4 bases not matched to a gene; V was cut back by 4 bases and J by 4 bases. The CDR3 here is CASSPGLDSDTQYF. The CDR3 nucleotides are TGTGCCAGCAGCCCGGGACTAGATTCAGATACGCAGTATTTT.

The genes are TRBV13 and TRBJ1-1; D not certain. The CDR3 contains 14 residues. Germline V gene data show CDR1 as PRHDT and CDR2 as FYEKMQ (reference sequence). V was trimmed by 1 base and J by 10 bases, leaving 16 bases between them. CDR3 DNA sequence: TGTGCCAGCAGCTTAGAGGGCGGCGAAAGTGGAGCTTTCTTT. This encodes CASSLEGGESGAFF.

This clone was picked up many times. V is TRBV7-8 and J is TRBJ2-7; 8 positions agree with TRBD1. V shed 1 base and J 0 bases; nucleotides not matched to a gene: 2. CDR3 length: 15 residues. Germline V CDR1 and CDR2: SGHVS, FQNEAQ. In DNA form, the CDR3 reads TGTGCCAGCAGCTTAGGACAGGGGCCCTCCTACGAGCAGTACTTC. It codes for CASSLGQGPSYEQYF. Using reference TRBV7-8 and TRBJ2-7 for the parts outside the CDR3, the full variable domain is GAGVSQSPRYKVAKRGQDVALRCDPISGHVSLFWYQQALGQGPEFLTYFQNEAQLDKSGLPSDRFFAERPEGSVSTLKIQRTQQEDSAVYLCASSLGQGPSYEQYFGPGTRLTVT.

V gene TRBV7-9 combines with J gene TRBJ2-7; 11 bases are shared with TRBD2. The CDR3 loop spans 17 amino acids. From germline, CDR1 is SEHNR and CDR2 FQNEAQ (reference sequence). V gave up 5 bases and J gave up 2 bases; unmatched junction bases: 11. CDR3 in DNA: TGTGCCAGCAGCGTCGGACTAGCGGGCCTAAAAACCTACGAGCAGTACTTC. Amino acid sequence: CASSVGLAGLKTYEQYF.

The chain has TRBV5-4 and TRBJ2-3, with D perhaps TRBD2 (6 bases). Trimming removed 0 bases from V and 3 bases from J, with 14 bases in between. The CDR3 spans 16 residues. Looked up from germline, CDR1 is SGHNT and CDR2 is YYREEE (reference sequence). The CDR3 DNA sequence: TGTGCCAGCAGCTTGGAGGGCGGGATTAGGACAGATACGCAGTATTTT. Protein product: CASSLEGGIRTDTQYF.

This clone was recorded a few times. V gene TRBV10-3 combines with J gene TRBJ2-2; a possible D gene is TRBD1 (5 bases). The CDR3 is made up of 14 amino acids. V lost 8 bases and J 6 bases, leaving 16 bases between the germline ends. CDR1 and CDR2 (germline): ENHRY, SYGVKD. The CDR3 is CAIGAVRSPGELFF. CDR3 in DNA: TGTGCCATCGGGGCAGTTCGGTCCCCCGGGGAGCTGTTTTTT.